This entry is about one TCR beta chain. Its antigen remains undetermined. No base quality values were provided; no much bigger clone lies one nucleotide off. These data belong to a study of blood T cell repertoires in COVID-19 (dated by TCRdb to about 2020). Background on the whole study: Samples covering the acute and convalescent phases of COVID-19 were provided by collaborators in the United States, Italy and Spain. The material from the prospective study consisted of cDNA or gDNA derived from T cells, B-cell-depleted T cells, or PBMCs. Deeply sampled blood TCRbeta repertoires from subjects exposed to, actively infected with, or recovered from COVID-19 were included in the dataset. The repertoires were released in a freely available public database meant as a resource for research on the immune response to SARS-CoV-2. Samples came from the ongoing ImmuneRACE study (first 160 participants) plus 1,254 subjects from 6 global collaborators. Nearly every sample came with metadata listing a de-identified subject ID, COVID-19 status, age in years and sex. Where HLA class I and class II types were available, the types were taken from metadata supplied by the sample provider, not from assay-based typing.

Results the study describes overall, beyond this receptor: Clinical and demographic metadata were provided uncurated, with the amount varying by source and participant.

The immunoSEQ Assay, a bias-controlled multiplex PCR, was used to amplify TCRbeta CDR3 regions from genomic DNA. As for how the authors treated the data: Nucleated cell counts per sample were estimated from amplification of reference gene primers within the assay. To quantify the absolute abundance of each unique TCRbeta CDR3 rearrangement, sequence reads were collapsed and filtered. Productive Simpson clonality was computed per sample as the square root of Simpson's diversity index over productive rearrangements. TCRdb holds this immuneACCESS table with in-frame rearrangements only. Some clones are missing; in checked studies, unresolved V genes explain under half, and the rest has no known cause. Clone size and the V and J calls come from that table; the DNA yielded D and trimming. The sample contains 160,000 or so clones, about 83% of them found a single time. The top ten constitute 10% to 13% of the sample.

One collaborating source in Seattle enrolled patients while the patients were actively infected and followed the patients over time throughout the course of disease. Each collaborating institution followed its own protocols to collect whole blood in K2EDTA tubes. For TCRbeta analysis, collaborators shipped samples in one of three forms: frozen whole blood, isolated PBMCs, or DNA extracted from either of those sample types. CDR1 MNHEY and CDR2 SVGAGI are derived from the germline V gene. After removal of 2 bases from V and 4 bases from J, the junction retains 7 bases not matched to a gene. The CDR3, from cysteine to phenylalanine, totals 15 residues. Only the CDR3 region is kept as DNA, spanning 45 bases read in frame from base 1.

The sequence links TRBV6-5 to TRBJ2-5; a stretch of 7 junction bases matches TRBD1. The origin of this receptor is a woman between 70 and 85 years old with COVID-19, enrolled during active disease. The source material was peripheral blood. CDR3 loop: CASSYRDRAGETQYF. The sequence in DNA is TGTGCCAGCAGTTACCGAGACAGGGCAGGAGAGACCCAGTACTTC.